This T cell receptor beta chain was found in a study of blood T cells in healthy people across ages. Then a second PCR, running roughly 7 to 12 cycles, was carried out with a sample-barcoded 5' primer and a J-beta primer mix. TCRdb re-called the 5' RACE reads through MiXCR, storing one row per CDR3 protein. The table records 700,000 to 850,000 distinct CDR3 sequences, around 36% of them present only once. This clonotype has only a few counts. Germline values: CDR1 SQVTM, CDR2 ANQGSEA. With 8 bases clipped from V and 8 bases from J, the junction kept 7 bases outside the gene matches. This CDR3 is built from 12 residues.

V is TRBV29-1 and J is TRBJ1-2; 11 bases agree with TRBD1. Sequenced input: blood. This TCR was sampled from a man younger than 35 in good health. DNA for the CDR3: TGCAGCCTCGGACAGGGGGCAAGAGGCTACACCTTC. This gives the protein CSLGQGARGYTF.